This T cell receptor (beta chain) was recovered during a study of blood T cell repertoires in COVID-19. Study background: COVID-19 samples from acute and convalescent phases originated in the United States, Italy and Spain. In each case, the material was cDNA or gDNA derived from T cells, B-cell-depleted T cells, or PBMCs.

Source study methods: Amplification of reference gene primers provided the estimated nucleated cell counts. The method was immunoSEQ multiplex PCR; TCRdb's version includes in-frame clones alone and lacks a portion of them. V and J calls and clone size follow that table, whereas D and trimming were derived from the DNA. The profile shows approximately 120,000 clones, 85% to 90% of them singletons. CDR1 is MGHDK and CDR2 is SYGVNS in the germline V gene. V lost 4 bases to trimming and J lost 2 bases; unmatched junction nucleotides: 5. CDR3 length equals 15 residues. Specimen: peripheral blood. This TCR came from a human donor in a cohort sampled during active COVID-19. This sequence joins TRBV25-1 and TRBJ1-5; 7 bases are shared with TRBD1. CDR3 DNA sequence: TGTGCCAGCAGTGGGGTGGGGACAGGCAATCAGCCCCAGCATTTT. Translation: CASSGVGTGNQPQHF. The complete variable domain, with remaining parts taken from reference TRBV25-1 and TRBJ1-5, reads EADIYQTPRYLVIGTGKKITLECSQTMGHDKMYWYQQDPGMELHLIHYSYGVNSTEKGDLSSESTVSRIRTEHFPLTLESARPSHTSQYLCASSGVGTGNQPQHFGDGTRLSIL.